The next 30 T cell receptor beta chains were all read from a single sample in a study of identical twins. TCRdb processed the 5' RACE reads anew with MiXCR; each CDR3 protein has one entry. The top ten clones hold approximately 0.96% of a sample with hundreds of thousands of distinct CDR3 sequences, around 8.6% of them seen once. The data also belong to a second study, concerning yellow fever vaccine responses in identical twins.

Sequencing was performed on PBMCs. These receptors were taken from a woman younger than 35 in good health.

Worth noting for this clonotype: A much larger clone lies one base from this, so it may be a read error. This chain links TRBV29-1 with TRBJ2-3; TRBD1 is a possible D gene (6 bases). This CDR3 contains 13 residues. Per the germline V gene, CDR1 is SQVTM and CDR2 is ANQGSEA. CDR3 in DNA: TGCAGCGTGGGACATCCTAGCACAGTTACGCAGTATTTT. Its protein product is CSVGHPSTVTQYF.

This clonotype was seen ten or more times. The chain recombines TRBV3-1 with TRBJ1-2; D is possibly TRBD1 (6 bases). The CDR3 is 16 residues long. Trimming took off 4 bases at V and 3 bases at J, with 18 bases between the two ends. The germline CDR1 and CDR2 sequences are LGHDT and YNNKEL (reference sequence). The CDR3 loop is CASSPYNNRAYYGYTF. DNA for the CDR3: TGTGCCAGCAGCCCGTACAATAACAGGGCTTACTATGGCTACACCTTC.

This chain uses TRBV20-1 with TRBJ2-7; TRBD1 aligns across 7 bases. The length of the CDR3 is 17 residues. Germline CDR1 reads DFQATT; CDR2 reads SNEGSKA (reference sequence). The junction had 19 bases not matched to a gene; V was cut back by 3 bases and J by 5 bases. The CDR3 nucleotides read TGCAGTGCTAGCAACCCGAGGGGCAGGGGGATGGGGAACGAGCAGTACTTC. Translating it yields CSASNPRGRGMGNEQYF.

This clonotype was found many times. The rearrangement links TRBV7-2 to TRBJ2-7, with 7 positions matching TRBD2. The junction had 1 base not matched to a gene; V was cut back by 1 base and J by 4 bases. Germline V gene data show CDR1 as SGHTA and CDR2 as FQGNSA. The CDR3 length is 13 residues. The CDR3 loop is CASSLGDYYEQYF. The CDR3 DNA reads as TGTGCCAGCAGCTTAGGGGACTATTACGAGCAGTACTTC.

Turning to this clonotype: Given a much more abundant clone one base away, this may be a read error. The chain recombines TRBV11-3 with TRBJ2-1, with D hard to call. Looked up from germline, CDR1 is SGHNT and CDR2 is YENEEA. Trimming removed 8 bases at V and 5 bases at J, with 13 bases between. The CDR3 is made up of 13 amino acids. The CDR3 region is CASGTVNNNEQFF. The DNA for the CDR3 is TGTGCCAGCGGCACAGTAAACAACAATGAGCAGTTCTTC.

V and J are TRBV7-9 and TRBJ2-7; possible D gene TRBD1, 5 bases. Between the trimmed V and J ends, which lost 5 bases and 7 bases, there was a span of 15 bases. Germline assignment: CDR1 SEHNR and CDR2 FQNEAQ (reference sequence). CDR3 size: 13 residues. CDR3: CASSQTGRREQYF. The CDR3 DNA follows: TGTGCCAGCAGCCAAACAGGCCGCCGGGAGCAGTACTTC.

This chain connects TRBV20-1 to TRBJ2-2; 7 positions match TRBD1. Germline V gene sequence: CDR1 DFQATT, CDR2 SNEGSKA (reference sequence). The CDR3 sequence is 14 residues long. The V and J ends lost 5 bases and 5 bases, in that order; junction bases with no gene match: 8. The CDR3 DNA is TGCAGTGCTCTCGTGGACAGGACAACCGGGGAGCTGTTTTTT. Amino acid sequence: CSALVDRTTGELFF.

At least ten counts were recorded for this clonotype. The chain uses TRBV5-1 and TRBJ2-7, with D perhaps TRBD2 (6 bases). Germline-derived CDR1 and CDR2 are SGHRS and YFSETQ. Trimming stripped 1 base from V and 0 bases from J, with 14 bases between. The CDR3 is 16 amino acids. The CDR3 sequence is CASSLKASGSSYEQYF. The DNA of the CDR3 is TGCGCCAGCAGCTTGAAGGCGAGCGGGTCCTCCTACGAGCAGTACTTC.

The V gene is TRBV4-3, the J gene TRBJ2-5, with TRBD1 matching over 9 bases. Germline assignment: CDR1 LGHNA and CDR2 YSLEER. V was pared by 3 bases and J by 5 bases, with 10 bases of the junction left unmatched. CDR3 size: 16 residues. CDR3 nucleotide sequence: TGCGCCAGCAGCCAGATACAGGGGGCGCGAGGGGAGACCCAGTACTTC. Amino acids: CASSQIQGARGETQYF.

The chain carries TRBV27 and TRBJ2-4; 11 bases agree with TRBD2. The CDR3 spans 18 residues. V lost 2 bases to trimming and J lost 4 bases; unmatched junction nucleotides: 10. CDR1 and CDR2 from the germline V gene are MNHEY and SMNVEV (reference sequence). The CDR3 spells CASSLRQAGTSGKNIQYF. In DNA, the CDR3 is TGTGCCAGCAGTTTAAGACAGGCCGGGACTAGCGGAAAAAACATTCAGTACTTC.

The chain links TRBV20-1 to TRBJ2-2; D is perhaps TRBD1 (6 bases). The germline gives CDR1 DFQATT, CDR2 SNEGSKA (reference sequence). The CDR3 is made up of 17 amino acids. The V and J ends lost 0 bases and 1 base respectively, with 15 bases between them. CDR3 nucleotides: TGCAGTGCTAGAGATCGGGATACAGGGATGAACACCGGGGAGCTGTTTTTT. Its translation is CSARDRDTGMNTGELFF.

This clonotype has a handful of counts. The rearrangement links TRBV11-1 to TRBJ2-2; 9 bases line up with TRBD2. Unmatched junction bases numbered 7, after V lost 1 base and J lost 1 base. The CDR3 runs 18 residues. Germline CDR1 reads SGHAT; CDR2 reads FQDESV (reference sequence). CDR3 region: CASSLVLAGLGNTGELFF. CDR3 coding DNA: TGTGCCAGCAGCTTAGTGCTAGCGGGACTGGGGAACACCGGGGAGCTGTTTTTT.

This clonotype has at least ten counts. The chain couples TRBV28 to TRBJ2-5; unclear D gene. The CDR3 is 11 amino acids. Germline values: CDR1 MDHEN, CDR2 SYDVKM. The V gene lost 5 bases and the J gene lost 4 bases, with 5 bases spanning the gap. The CDR3 sequence is CASSILETQYF. The CDR3 DNA is TGTGCCAGCAGTATCCTAGAGACCCAGTACTTC.

This clonotype came up a few times. The rearrangement joins TRBV3-1 to TRBJ2-1; D gene uncertain. CDR3 size: 17 residues. Germline CDR1 and CDR2: LGHDT and YNNKEL (reference sequence). Trimming pared 0 bases from V and 8 bases from J, leaving 20 bases between. CDR3 residues: CASSQEGLRGSFYEQFF. DNA for the CDR3: TGTGCCAGCAGCCAAGAAGGTTTGCGCGGTAGCTTCTATGAGCAGTTCTTC.

This clonotype has a handful of counts. The chain employs TRBV27 and TRBJ2-1; 11 nucleotides match TRBD2. The CDR3 extends over 15 amino acids. Germline-derived CDR1 and CDR2 are MNHEY and SMNVEV (reference sequence). V gave up 6 bases and J gave up 7 bases; unmatched junction bases: 8. CDR3 residues: CASRRKLAGENEQFF. In nucleotides, the CDR3 is TGTGCCAGCAGGAGAAAACTAGCGGGAGAAAATGAGCAGTTCTTC.

This clonotype was detected only a few times. At one end the junction does not follow the germline gene, possibly because of a read error. J is TRBJ2-3 and V is TRBV5-5, with D maybe TRBD2 (5 bases). The CDR3 covers 16 residues. Germline loops: CDR1 SGHKS, CDR2 YYEKEE (reference sequence). The CDR3 here is CASSSGNLLVSDPQYF. The DNA for the CDR3 is TGTGCCAGCAGCTCCGGCAACCTACTAGTTTCAGATCCGCAGTATTTT.

This clonotype was observed a handful of times. This chain uses TRBV11-3 with TRBJ1-2; D not certain. The germline V gene has CDR1 SGHNT and CDR2 YENEEA. There are 12 residues in the CDR3. Trimming left V 2 bases short and J 10 bases short, with 11 bases between. Here the CDR3 reads CASSLQGADYTF. As DNA, the CDR3 is TGTGCCAGCAGCTTACAAGGCGCGGACTACACCTTC.

This clonotype was seen a few times. This sequence joins TRBV6-2 or TRBV6-3 and TRBJ2-2; 14 bases fit TRBD2. V lost 10 bases, J lost 8 bases, and 6 bases stayed unmatched. There are 14 residues in the CDR3. Germline V gene lookup returns CDR1 MNHEY and CDR2 SVGEGT. The CDR3 loop reads CAIRTSGRPGELFF. The CDR3 region has the DNA TGTGCCATTCGGACTAGCGGGAGGCCTGGGGAGCTGTTTTTT.

This clonotype was counted only a few times. This chain uses TRBV6-5 with TRBJ1-4; D perhaps matches TRBD1 (5 bases). Germline V CDR1 and CDR2: MNHEY, SVGAGI. The CDR3 extends over 13 amino acids. Trimming shortened V by 4 bases and J by 10 bases, and 13 bases separated the two germline ends. The CDR3 spells CASSSPGSRKLFF. For the CDR3, the DNA is TGTGCCAGCAGTTCGCCAGGGTCGCGAAAACTGTTTTTT.

This chain links TRBV6-5 with TRBJ1-6, with D unresolved. Trimming pared 2 bases from V and 0 bases from J, leaving 11 bases between. The germline CDR1 and CDR2 sequences are MNHEY and SVGAGI. This CDR3 has 17 amino acids. CDR3 in DNA: TGTGCCAGCAGTTACCTTGTTCCGAGCTCCTATAATTCACCCCTCCACTTT. It is translated as CASSYLVPSSYNSPLHF.

The chain recombines TRBV20-1 with TRBJ2-3, with D maybe TRBD1 (5 bases). CDR3 size: 15 residues. Germline CDR1 and CDR2: DFQATT and SNEGSKA (reference sequence). V lost 3 bases to trimming and J lost 0 bases, with 13 bases between them. The CDR3 nucleotides read TGCAGTGCTAGCCAGGGTTTTCCAAGCACAGATACGCAGTATTTT. Translating gives CSASQGFPSTDTQYF.

The J gene is TRBJ2-5, the V gene TRBV27; TRBD1 matches 8 bases. CDR3 size: 16 residues. The germline V gene has CDR1 MNHEY and CDR2 SMNVEV (reference sequence). Trimming took 3 bases from V and 2 from J; bases not matched to a gene: 8. DNA of the CDR3: TGTGCCAGCAGTTTCCTGACAGGGGTAGGACAAGAGACCCAGTACTTC. Translating gives CASSFLTGVGQETQYF.

This clonotype appeared a few times. The genes are TRBV6-2 or TRBV6-3 and TRBJ1-6, with D hard to call. There are 13 residues in the CDR3. Between the trimmed V and J ends, which lost 7 bases and 7 bases, there was a span of 11 bases. Per the germline V gene, CDR1 is MNHEY and CDR2 is SVGEGT. In DNA form, the CDR3 reads TGTGCCAGCAACCTCTTGTCGAATTCACCCCTCCACTTT. Its protein is CASNLLSNSPLHF.

CDR3 sequence (DNA): TGTGCCACCCGCCCGGGGACAGGCATGAACACCGGGGAGCTGTTTTTT. As protein: CATRPGTGMNTGELFF. V usage is TRBV3-1 and J usage is TRBJ2-2; TRBD1 matches at 8 bases. V was pared by 10 bases and J by 1 base, with 11 bases of the junction left unmatched. The CDR3 totals 16 residues. Germline CDR1 is LGHDT and CDR2 is YNNKEL (reference sequence).

This clonotype appeared many times. The genes are TRBV6-4 and TRBJ2-1; 8 bases align to TRBD2. After removal of 4 bases from V and 8 bases from J, the junction contained 10 bases not matched to a gene. The CDR3 contains 15 residues. Germline CDR1 is MRHNA and CDR2 is SNTAGT. DNA for the CDR3: TGTGCCAGCAGTGGGGACGGGGGGGCCGTCGATGAGCAGTTCTTC. Translation gives CASSGDGGAVDEQFF.

Ten or more counts support this clonotype. The chain couples TRBV7-8 to TRBJ2-1, with no clear D. CDR3 length equals 13 residues. Germline CDR1 reads SGHVS; CDR2 reads FQNEAQ. V shed 5 bases and J shed 7 bases, with 12 bases lying between them. The CDR3 coding sequence is TGTGCCAGCAGCCTTCTTTCAGCTAATGAGCAGTTCTTC. As protein: CASSLLSANEQFF.

This clonotype was observed a few times. The chain combines TRBV7-3 with TRBJ2-4, with D possibly being TRBD2 (6 bases). V lost 6 bases, J lost 3 bases, and 15 bases lay in between. The germline V gene has CDR1 SGHTA and CDR2 FQGTGA. The CDR3 totals 15 residues. The CDR3 here is CASSQVQGGKNIQYF. For the CDR3, the DNA is TGTGCCAGCAGTCAAGTTCAGGGAGGCAAAAACATTCAGTACTTC.

The gene calls are TRBV10-1 and TRBJ2-2; D gene ambiguous. Germline CDR1 and CDR2: WNHNN and SYGVQD (reference sequence). The length of the CDR3 is 13 residues. V lost 5 bases, J lost 4 bases, and 8 bases lay in between. The CDR3 bases are TGCGCCAGCAGTACGATGGGCACCGGGGAGCTGTTTTTT. It encodes CASSTMGTGELFF.

This clonotype was detected a few times. This chain connects TRBV20-1 to TRBJ2-5; D not resolved. The CDR3 totals 11 residues. Trimming cost V 4 bases and J 5 bases, with 8 bases left between them. Germline V lookup: CDR1 DFQATT, CDR2 SNEGSKA (reference sequence). The CDR3 sequence is CSAKRTETQYF. In DNA form, the CDR3 reads TGCAGTGCTAAACGTACGGAGACCCAGTACTTC.

This chain links TRBV6-2 or TRBV6-3 with TRBJ1-5, with a tentative D call TRBD1 (6 bases). The V gene's germline CDR1 is MNHEY and CDR2 SVGEGT. V was shortened by 5 bases and J by 6 bases, with 14 bases between the two germline ends. The CDR3 has 14 amino acids. CDR3 coding DNA: TGTGCCAGCAGTGGAGGGGGAATAGGTCAGCCCCAGCATTTT. It encodes CASSGGGIGQPQHF.